The source of this T cell receptor beta chain is a study of T cell clones after liver transplantation. Study-wide context: Post-transplant blood was tracked for graft-donor-reactive T cell clones identified in a pre-transplant mixed lymphocyte reaction. Timepoints were pre-transplant, pre-withdrawal, and after withdrawal was completed or failed. Until 12-24 months post-transplant, subjects got standard immunosuppression and no induction. Findings and limits, study-wide: In a couple of subjects, few donor cells limited the measurable donor-reactive repertoire.

The V and J ends lost 6 bases and 2 bases respectively, with 16 bases between them. The CDR3 length is 15 residues. Germline CDR1 MNHNS, CDR2 SASEGT. With respect to this clone: The antigen remains unidentified.

Here immunoSEQ multiplex PCR was the method, and the copy in TCRdb shows in-frame clones only, minus some. The sample has about 78,000 clones, roughly 80% seen once. V and J are TRBV6-1 and TRBJ1-1; D perhaps matches TRBD1 (5 bases). The clonotype comes from a human donor who received a liver transplant. Sequenced here: CD4+ T cells from blood, sampled before liver transplant. The CDR3 nucleotides are TGTGCCAGCAGCCAGGGATCGTGGATAAACACTGAAGCTTTCTTT. Its translation: CASSQGSWINTEAFF.